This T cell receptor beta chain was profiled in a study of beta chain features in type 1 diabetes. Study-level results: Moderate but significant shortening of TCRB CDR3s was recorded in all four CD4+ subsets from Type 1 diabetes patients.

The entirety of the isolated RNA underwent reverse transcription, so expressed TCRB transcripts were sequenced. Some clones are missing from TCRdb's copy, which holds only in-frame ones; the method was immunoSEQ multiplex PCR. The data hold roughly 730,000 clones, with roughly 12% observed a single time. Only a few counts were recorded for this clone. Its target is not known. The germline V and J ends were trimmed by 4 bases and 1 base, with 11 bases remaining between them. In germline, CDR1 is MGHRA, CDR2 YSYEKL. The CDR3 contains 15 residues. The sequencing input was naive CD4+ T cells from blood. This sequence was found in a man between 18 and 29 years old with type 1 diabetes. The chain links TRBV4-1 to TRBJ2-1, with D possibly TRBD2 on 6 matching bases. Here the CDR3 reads CASSPGGLSYNEQFF. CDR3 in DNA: TGCGCCAGCAGCCCAGGAGGGTTGTCCTACAATGAGCAGTTCTTC.